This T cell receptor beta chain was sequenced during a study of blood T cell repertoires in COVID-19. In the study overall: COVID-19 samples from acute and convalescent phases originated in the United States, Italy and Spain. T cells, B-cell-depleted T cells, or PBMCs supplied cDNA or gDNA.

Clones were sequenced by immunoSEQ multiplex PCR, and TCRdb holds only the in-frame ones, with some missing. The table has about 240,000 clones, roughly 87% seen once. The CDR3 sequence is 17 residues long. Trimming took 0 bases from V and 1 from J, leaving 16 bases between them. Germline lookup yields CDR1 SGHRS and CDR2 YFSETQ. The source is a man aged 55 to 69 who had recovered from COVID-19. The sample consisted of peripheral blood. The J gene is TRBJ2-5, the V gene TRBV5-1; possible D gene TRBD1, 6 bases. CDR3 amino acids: CASSLAAKRDIQETQYF. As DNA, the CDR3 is TGCGCCAGCAGCTTGGCCGCTAAAAGGGACATCCAAGAGACCCAGTACTTC.